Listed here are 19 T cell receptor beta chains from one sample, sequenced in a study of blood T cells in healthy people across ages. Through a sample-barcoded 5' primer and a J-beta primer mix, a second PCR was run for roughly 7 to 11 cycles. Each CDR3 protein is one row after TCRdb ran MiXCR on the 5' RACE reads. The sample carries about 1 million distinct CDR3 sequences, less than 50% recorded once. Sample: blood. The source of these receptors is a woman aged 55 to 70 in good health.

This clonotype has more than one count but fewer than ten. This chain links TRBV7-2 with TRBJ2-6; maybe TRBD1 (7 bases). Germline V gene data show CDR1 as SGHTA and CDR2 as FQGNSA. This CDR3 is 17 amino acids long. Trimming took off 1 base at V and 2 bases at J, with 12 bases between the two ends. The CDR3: CASSLGGTVPGANVLTF. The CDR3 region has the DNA TGTGCCAGCAGCTTAGGCGGGACAGTCCCTGGGGCCAACGTCCTGACTTTC.

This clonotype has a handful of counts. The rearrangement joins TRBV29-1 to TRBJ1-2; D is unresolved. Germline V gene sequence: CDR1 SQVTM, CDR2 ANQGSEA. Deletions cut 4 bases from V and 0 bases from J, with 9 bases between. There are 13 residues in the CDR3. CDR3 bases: TGCAGCGTTGTGCCAAGAGCTAACTATGGCTACACCTTC. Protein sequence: CSVVPRANYGYTF. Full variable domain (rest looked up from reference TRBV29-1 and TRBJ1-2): SAVISQKPSRDICQRGTSLTIQCQVDSQVTMMFWYRQQPGQSLTLIATANQGSEATYESGFVIDKFPISRPNLTFSTLTVSNMSPEDSSIYLCSVVPRANYGYTFGSGTRLTVV.

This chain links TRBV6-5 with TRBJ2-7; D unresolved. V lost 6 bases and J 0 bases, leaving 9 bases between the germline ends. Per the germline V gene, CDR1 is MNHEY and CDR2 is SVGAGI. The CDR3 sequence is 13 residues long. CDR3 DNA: TGTGCCAGCAGGGATGCGCACTCCTACGAGCAGTACTTC. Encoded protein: CASRDAHSYEQYF.

DNA of the CDR3: TGTGCCAGCAGTACGGCTAGCGGGGCTAGGGGGGAGCAGTACTTC. It codes for CASSTASGARGEQYF. V and J are TRBV27 and TRBJ2-7; the match to TRBD2 covers 9 bases. This CDR3 spans 15 amino acids. Germline CDR1 and CDR2: MNHEY and SMNVEV (reference sequence). V was pared by 5 bases and J by 7 bases, with 12 bases of the junction left unmatched.

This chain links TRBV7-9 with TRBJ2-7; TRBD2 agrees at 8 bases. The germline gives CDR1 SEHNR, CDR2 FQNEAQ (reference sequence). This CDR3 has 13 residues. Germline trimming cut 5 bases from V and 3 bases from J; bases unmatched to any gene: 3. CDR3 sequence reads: CASSRGGYYEQYF. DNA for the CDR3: TGTGCCAGCAGCCGGGGGGGGTACTACGAGCAGTACTTC.

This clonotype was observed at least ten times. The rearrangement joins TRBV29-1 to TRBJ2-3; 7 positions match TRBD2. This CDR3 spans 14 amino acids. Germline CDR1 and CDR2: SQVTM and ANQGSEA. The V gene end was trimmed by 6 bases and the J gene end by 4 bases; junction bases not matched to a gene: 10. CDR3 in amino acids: CSVGLGTAADTQYF. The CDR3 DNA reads TGCAGCGTCGGACTAGGGACCGCGGCAGATACGCAGTATTTT.

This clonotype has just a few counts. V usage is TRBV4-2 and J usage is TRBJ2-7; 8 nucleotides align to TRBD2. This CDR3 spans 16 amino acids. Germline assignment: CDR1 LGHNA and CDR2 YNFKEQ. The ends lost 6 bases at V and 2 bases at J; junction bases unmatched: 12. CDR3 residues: CASSLTLAGDTYEQYF. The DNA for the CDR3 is TGTGCCAGCAGTCTTACCCTAGCGGGCGATACCTACGAGCAGTACTTC.

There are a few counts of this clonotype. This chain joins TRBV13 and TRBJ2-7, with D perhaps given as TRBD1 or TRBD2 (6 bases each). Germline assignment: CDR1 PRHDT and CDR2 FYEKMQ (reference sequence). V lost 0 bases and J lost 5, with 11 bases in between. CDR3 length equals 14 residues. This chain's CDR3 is CASSLGRGPNEQYF. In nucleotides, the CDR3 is TGTGCCAGCAGCTTAGGTCGGGGGCCAAACGAGCAGTACTTC.

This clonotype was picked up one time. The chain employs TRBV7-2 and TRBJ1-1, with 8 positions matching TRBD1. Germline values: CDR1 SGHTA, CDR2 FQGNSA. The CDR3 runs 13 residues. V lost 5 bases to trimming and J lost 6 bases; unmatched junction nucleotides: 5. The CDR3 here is CASSLQGAAEAFF. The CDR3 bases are TGTGCCAGCAGCCTCCAGGGGGCAGCTGAAGCTTTCTTT.

Written as DNA, the CDR3 is TGTGCCAGCTCGAGGCGGGTCCACGAGCAGTACTTC. It specifies CASSRRVHEQYF. The chain links TRBV2 to TRBJ2-5; possibly TRBD2 for D (5 bases). Gene TRBJ2-7 matches the end of the DNA better, so the J call may be wrong. Germline V lookup: CDR1 SNHLY, CDR2 FYNNEI. This CDR3 comprises 12 residues.

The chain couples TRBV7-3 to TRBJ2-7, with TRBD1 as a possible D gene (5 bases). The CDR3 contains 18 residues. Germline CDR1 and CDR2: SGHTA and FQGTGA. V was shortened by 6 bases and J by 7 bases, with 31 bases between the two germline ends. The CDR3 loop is CASSGLTATRPSYNEQYF. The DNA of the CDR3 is TGTGCCAGCAGTGGGCTGACAGCCACCCGTCCCTCCTACAATGAGCAGTACTTC.

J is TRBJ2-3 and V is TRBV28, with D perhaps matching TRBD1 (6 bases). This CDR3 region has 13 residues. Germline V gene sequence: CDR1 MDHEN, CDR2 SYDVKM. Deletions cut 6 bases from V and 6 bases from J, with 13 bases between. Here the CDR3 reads CASRQGFGDTQYF. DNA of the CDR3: TGTGCCAGCAGACAGGGATTTGGGGATACGCAGTATTTT.

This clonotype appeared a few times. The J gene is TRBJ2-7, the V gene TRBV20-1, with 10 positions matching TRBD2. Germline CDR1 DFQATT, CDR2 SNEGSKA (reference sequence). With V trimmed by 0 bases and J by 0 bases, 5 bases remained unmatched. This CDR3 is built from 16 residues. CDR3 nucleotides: TGCAGTGCTAGAGATGCTAGCGGGAGTTTCTCCTACGAGCAGTACTTC. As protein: CSARDASGSFSYEQYF.

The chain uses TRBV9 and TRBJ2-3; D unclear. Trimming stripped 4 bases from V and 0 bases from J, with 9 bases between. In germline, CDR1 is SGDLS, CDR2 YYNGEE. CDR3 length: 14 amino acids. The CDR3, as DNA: TGTGCCAGCAGCCACGGTGACAGCACAGATACGCAGTATTTT. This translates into CASSHGDSTDTQYF.

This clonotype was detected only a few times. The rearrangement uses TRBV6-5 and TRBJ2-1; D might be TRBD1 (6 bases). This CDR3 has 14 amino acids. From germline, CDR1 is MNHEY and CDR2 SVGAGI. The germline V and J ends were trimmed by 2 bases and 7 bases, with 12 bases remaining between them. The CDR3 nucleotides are TGTGCCAGCAGTTACATCGGTCAGGGGAATGAGCAGTTCTTC. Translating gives CASSYIGQGNEQFF.

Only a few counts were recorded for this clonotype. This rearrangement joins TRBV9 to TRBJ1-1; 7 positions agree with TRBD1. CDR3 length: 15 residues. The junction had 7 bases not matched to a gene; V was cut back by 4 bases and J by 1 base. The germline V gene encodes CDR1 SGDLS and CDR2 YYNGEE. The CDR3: CASSTTGATNTEAFF. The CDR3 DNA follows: TGTGCCAGCAGCACCACAGGGGCAACGAACACTGAAGCTTTCTTT.

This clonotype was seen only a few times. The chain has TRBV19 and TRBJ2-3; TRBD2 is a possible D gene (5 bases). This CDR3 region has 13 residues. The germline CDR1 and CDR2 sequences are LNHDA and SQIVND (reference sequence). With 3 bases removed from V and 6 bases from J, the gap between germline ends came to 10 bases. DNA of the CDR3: TGTGCCAGTAGTATGACGGGATCGGATACGCAGTATTTT. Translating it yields CASSMTGSDTQYF.

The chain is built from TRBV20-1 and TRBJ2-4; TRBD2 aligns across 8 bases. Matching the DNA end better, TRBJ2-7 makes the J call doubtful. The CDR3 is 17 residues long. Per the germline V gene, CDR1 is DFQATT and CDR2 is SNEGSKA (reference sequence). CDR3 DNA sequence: TGCAGTGCTGGGGTCCGGGGGAGAACTAGCGGTTACTACGAGCAGTACTTC. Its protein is CSAGVRGRTSGYYEQYF.

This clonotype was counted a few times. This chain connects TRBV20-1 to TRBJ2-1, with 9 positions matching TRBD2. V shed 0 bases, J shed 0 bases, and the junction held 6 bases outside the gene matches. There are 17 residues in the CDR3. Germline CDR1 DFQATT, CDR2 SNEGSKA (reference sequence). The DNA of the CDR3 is TGCAGTGCTAGAGATCCTAGCGGGAAGAGCTCCTACAATGAGCAGTTCTTC. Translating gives CSARDPSGKSSYNEQFF.